The present T cell receptor beta chain was sequenced within a study of blood T cell repertoires in COVID-19 (TCRdb year 2020). About the study as a whole: Collaborator samples came from the United States, Italy and Spain and covered acute and convalescent phases of COVID-19. The material from the prospective study consisted of cDNA or gDNA derived from T cells, B-cell-depleted T cells, or PBMCs. Subjects who had been exposed to COVID-19, were actively infected with it, or had recovered from it provided the deeply sampled blood TCRbeta repertoires that made up the dataset. A freely available public database, intended as a resource for researchers studying the immune response to SARS-CoV-2, is where the repertoires were released. The samples were drawn from two sources: the first 160 participants of the ongoing ImmuneRACE study, and over 1,000 subjects contributed by 6 global collaborators. Nearly every sample came with metadata listing a de-identified subject ID, COVID-19 status, age in years and sex. Where available, HLA class I and class II types were obtained from metadata supplied by the sample provider rather than from assay-based typing.

Trimming accounts for 8 bases at V and 5 bases at J, while the number of junction bases matched to no gene is 2. Per the germline V gene, WSHSY is the CDR1 and SAAADI is the CDR2. Including cysteine and phenylalanine, the CDR3 has 14 amino acids. This entry keeps only the CDR3 DNA: 42 bases, framed from base 1. TCRbeta CDR3 regions were amplified from genomic DNA using the immunoSEQ Assay, a bias-controlled multiplex PCR. The source study handled its data this way. Nucleated cell counts per sample were estimated from amplification of reference gene primers within the assay. Sequence reads were collapsed and filtered to measure the absolute abundance of every unique TCRbeta CDR3 rearrangement. Productive Simpson clonality was computed per sample as the square root of Simpson's diversity index over productive rearrangements. The clones in this table, taken by TCRdb from immuneACCESS, are in-frame only. Not every clone is retained; where verified, under half of the shortfall comes from an unresolved V gene, and the cause of the rest is unknown. The V and J calls and the clone size are those of that table, but D and trimming were determined from the DNA. The sample table contains some 250,000 clones; only one count was recorded for about 88% of them. Of the sample, around 0.91% falls within the top ten clones.

The paper as a whole reports these results and caveats: How much clinical and demographic metadata was included differed by source and by participant, and the metadata was provided uncurated.

Another Seattle source contributed samples from volunteer blood donors who had recovered from COVID-19. Whole blood was collected in K2EDTA tubes by collaborating institutions according to the institutions' own protocols. For TCRbeta analysis, collaborator samples were shipped as frozen whole blood, as isolated PBMCs, or as DNA extracted from either sample type. Remarks on this clone: There is no known antigen for this receptor. No base quality information exists; no much larger clone differs at one position.

This sequence originates from a woman aged 40-49 years who had recovered from COVID-19. The receptor chain draws on TRBV10-2 and TRBJ2-2, and TRBD2 matches 13 of the central bases. Sequencing used peripheral blood. The nucleotide sequence is TGCGCCAGCGGGGGACTAGCGGGGACCGGGGAGCTGTTTTTT. This translates into CASGGLAGTGELFF.